These T cell receptor beta chains were read from a single sample in a study of response to subunit inactivated influenza vaccine. TCRdb reanalysed the RT-PCR reads using MiXCR and keeps one entry per CDR3 protein. The sample holds hundreds of thousands of distinct CDR3 sequences, about 10% seen once. This same sample was also part of a study on T cells expressing NK-cell markers.

Sequences were derived from PBMCs from blood, sampled on the day of vaccination. These receptors were collected from a man in his forties or fifties who received an inactivated influenza vaccine. Both conserved end residues are part of each CDR3. A D gene is named only where the DNA matches it firmly. Expanded clones get a size class; other rows say once, few or many, or leave the size out.

clone_size cdr3_length d_call j_call v_call cdr3_nt cdr3_aa
many 13 NA TRBJ2-7 TRBV5-1 TGCGCCAGCAGCTTTGGGGGGACCTTCGAGCAGTACTTC CASSFGGTFEQYF
NA 15 NA TRBJ1-2 TRBV5-1 TGCGCCTTAGAGGGGGGCCCCCCCCCTCTCTATGGCTACACCTTC CALEGGPPPLYGYTF
few 13 NA TRBJ1-2 TRBV7-9 TGTGCCAGCAGCTTAGCGGGGTTTCGAGGCTACACCTTC CASSLAGFRGYTF
many 14 TRBD2 TRBJ2-1 TRBV27 TGTGCCAGCAGTGTAGCGGGGGGGTACAATGAGCAGTTCTTC CASSVAGGYNEQFF
NA 13 NA TRBJ2-2 TRBV12-3/TRBV12-4 TGTGCCAGCAGTTTGGAGCCCCCCGGGGAGCTGTTTTTT CASSLEPPGELFF
NA 13 NA TRBJ2-2 TRBV4-3 TGCGCCAGCAGCCGGCCTGGACACGGGGAGCTGTTTTTT CASSRPGHGELFF
NA 16 NA TRBJ2-6 TRBV7-9 TGTGCCAGCAGCTTAGCGGTGCACTCTGGGGCCAACGTCCTGACTTTC CASSLAVHSGANVLTF
few 13 NA TRBJ2-3 TRBV6-2/TRBV6-3 TGTGCCGGTAGGAGGGGGGGTACAGATACGCAGTATTTT CAGRRGGTDTQYF
NA 16 NA TRBJ2-1 TRBV28 TGTGCCAGCAGTCCCTACGACCGGGGGCCCTACAATGAGCAGTTCTTC CASSPYDRGPYNEQFF
many 14 TRBD1 TRBJ2-1 TRBV20-1 TGCAGTGCTAGTTGGAGACAGGGAGATATCGGGCAGTTCTTC CSASWRQGDIGQFF
NA 15 NA TRBJ2-7 TRBV5-5 TGTGCCAGCAGCTTGTCCTCTACAATTTTCTACGAGCAGTACTTC CASSLSSTIFYEQYF
NA 17 NA TRBJ2-2 TRBV15 TGTGCCACCAGCGATATTGGGGGTAGCGTTGACACCGGGGAGCTGTTTTTT CATSDIGGSVDTGELFF